Listed below are T cell receptor beta chains from one sample, sequenced in a study of beta chain features in type 1 diabetes. The table came from immunoSEQ multiplex PCR; TCRdb's copy has only in-frame clones and leaves some out. This table holds about 290,000 clones, roughly 8% found once. Sequenced material: central memory CD4+ T cells from blood. The receptors were sampled from a woman under 30 in good health. The CDR3 runs from the conserved cysteine through the conserved F or W. Each record gives: D gene, V gene, clone size, J gene, CDR3 protein, CDR3 DNA. A D gene is named only where the DNA matches it firmly. Only some rows state a clone size, as once, few, many or a class for expanded clones.

NA	TRBV9	few	TRBJ1-6	CASSVGGSPLHF	TGTGCCAGCAGCGTAGGGGGGTCACCCCTCCACTTT
NA	TRBV19	few	TRBJ2-2	CASRSTRSTGELFF	TGTGCCAGTAGATCAACGCGGAGCACCGGGGAGCTGTTTTTT
NA	TRBV7-9	few	TRBJ1-2	CASSLAGIENYGYTF	TGTGCCAGCAGCTTAGCAGGGATTGAGAACTATGGCTACACCTTC
TRBD2	TRBV2	NA	TRBJ2-5	CASSAGTSGGPAETQYF	TGTGCCAGCAGCGCCGGGACTAGCGGGGGGCCGGCGGAGACCCAGTACTTC
NA	TRBV7-3	few	TRBJ2-1	CASSLRDKREQFF	TGTGCCAGCAGCTTACGAGACAAGCGTGAGCAGTTCTTC
TRBD1	TRBV15	few	TRBJ1-2	CATSRPDRSYGYTF	TGTGCCACCAGCAGACCGGACAGGAGCTATGGCTACACCTTC
NA	TRBV7-2	NA	TRBJ2-2	CASSVDSIAGELFF	TGTGCCAGCAGCGTCGACAGTATCGCCGGGGAGCTGTTTTTT
NA	TRBV27	NA	TRBJ1-2	CASSAAAGGGNYGYTF	TGTGCCAGCAGTGCCGCCGCGGGAGGAGGTAACTATGGCTACACCTTC
TRBD1	TRBV14	few	TRBJ1-1	CASSLRTGANTEAFF	TGTGCCAGCAGCCTTCGGACAGGGGCAAACACTGAAGCTTTCTTT
NA	TRBV4-3	few	TRBJ1-2	CASSQEVDTYAYGYTF	TGCGCCAGCAGCCAAGAGGTCGACACCTATGCCTATGGCTACACCTTC
NA	TRBV19	few	TRBJ2-1	CASSPTASQLPAQFF	TGTGCCAGTAGTCCAACAGCGTCCCAGCTGCCGGCGCAGTTCTTC
NA	TRBV5-1	few	TRBJ1-1	CASSPGTTEAFF	TGCGCCAGCAGCCCCGGGACCACTGAAGCTTTCTTT
NA	TRBV4-3	NA	TRBJ1-2	CASSQEVTAQSSYGYTF	TGCGCCAGCAGCCAAGAAGTTACGGCACAAAGCTCCTATGGCTACACCTTC
NA	TRBV11-2	few	TRBJ1-5	CASSPSGVSNQPQHF	TGTGCCAGCAGCCCCTCTGGGGTAAGCAATCAGCCCCAGCATTTT
NA	TRBV10-3	few	TRBJ1-6	CAISVDSYNSPLHF	TGTGCCATCAGTGTTGACAGCTATAATTCACCCCTCCACTTT
TRBD2	TRBV4-2	NA	TRBJ2-3	CASSLELAGGGDTQYF	TGTGCCAGCAGCCTCGAACTAGCGGGGGGCGGAGATACGCAGTATTTT
NA	TRBV9	NA	TRBJ2-5	CASSVAPGLDQETQYF	TGTGCCAGCAGCGTAGCGCCGGGTTTGGACCAAGAGACCCAGTACTTC
TRBD1	TRBV11-2	many	TRBJ2-5	CASSYGQGLQETQYF	TGTGCCAGCAGTTACGGACAGGGACTCCAAGAGACCCAGTACTTC
NA	TRBV27	NA	TRBJ1-2	CASSREGQYGYTF	TGTGCCAGCAGCCGGGAGGGGCAGTATGGCTACACCTTC
NA	TRBV29-1	NA	TRBJ1-1	CSVDKGQGAFF	TGCAGCGTTGATAAGGGGCAAGGGGCTTTCTTT
NA	TRBV7-2	NA	TRBJ2-6	CASTRIAGANVLTF	TGTGCCAGCACCCGGATTGCTGGGGCCAACGTCCTGACTTTC
NA	TRBV7-9	few	TRBJ2-2	CASSPRPAGELFF	TGTGCCAGCAGTCCCCGTCCAGCGGGGGAGCTGTTTTTT
NA	TRBV7-9	few	TRBJ2-3	CASSFWGRTDTQYF	TGTGCCAGCAGCTTCTGGGGCCGGACAGATACGCAGTATTTT
TRBD1	TRBV7-2	few	TRBJ1-2	CASSLGPGQGGGYTF	TGTGCCAGCAGCTTAGGGCCTGGACAGGGAGGTGGCTACACCTTC
NA	TRBV7-2	few	TRBJ2-2	CASRPGPLNTGELFF	TGTGCCAGCAGGCCGGGACCCCTGAACACCGGGGAGCTGTTTTTT
TRBD2	TRBV2	many	TRBJ2-1	CASRGEGTNEQFF	TGTGCCAGCAGGGGGGAGGGTACCAATGAGCAGTTCTTC
NA	TRBV7-3	few	TRBJ2-3	CASSPLGSADTQYF	TGTGCCAGCAGCCCCCTCGGCAGTGCAGATACGCAGTATTTT
NA	TRBV7-9	NA	TRBJ2-3	CASRATWGTDTQYF	TGTGCCAGCAGGGCTACATGGGGTACAGATACGCAGTATTTT
NA	TRBV29-1	few	TRBJ1-2	CSAMGAAPNYGYTF	TGCAGCGCTATGGGAGCTGCACCAAACTATGGCTACACCTTC
TRBD1	TRBV5-4	NA	TRBJ1-1	CASSLRQGNTEAFF	TGTGCCAGCAGTTTAAGACAGGGTAACACTGAAGCTTTCTTT
NA	TRBV6-5	NA	TRBJ1-6	CASSYQGTPLHF	TGTGCCAGCAGTTACCAGGGGACACCCCTCCACTTT
TRBD1	TRBV19	few	TRBJ1-3	CASSPHATGQGVYF	TGTGCCAGTAGTCCTCACGCAACCGGACAGGGGGTATATTTT
NA	TRBV18	NA	TRBJ1-6	CASSPPSYNSPLHF	TGTGCCAGCTCACCCCCCTCCTATAATTCACCCCTCCACTTT
TRBD1	TRBV13	NA	TRBJ2-1	CVSSDGTVNEQFF	TGTGTCAGCAGCGACGGGACAGTCAATGAGCAGTTCTTC
NA	TRBV2	few	TRBJ2-3	CASRLVDTQYF	TGTGCCAGCAGGTTGGTGGATACGCAGTATTTT
NA	TRBV2	NA	TRBJ2-2	CASSEDRNTGELFF	TGTGCCAGCAGTGAAGACAGAAACACCGGGGAGCTGTTTTTT
NA	TRBV11-2	few	TRBJ2-2	CASRLDVGELFF	TGTGCCAGCAGACTGGACGTCGGGGAGCTGTTTTTT
NA	TRBV19	many	TRBJ2-1	CATPGHNEQFF	TGTGCCACCCCGGGGCACAATGAGCAGTTCTTC
NA	TRBV11-2	few	TRBJ2-3	CASSLVGKRDTQYF	TGTGCCAGCAGCTTAGTTGGGAAACGAGATACGCAGTATTTT
NA	TRBV5-6	many	TRBJ1-3	CASSFYGNTIYF	TGTGCCAGCAGCTTTTATGGAAACACCATATATTTT
NA	TRBV5-1	NA	TRBJ2-4	CASSLGQTGDIQYF	TGCGCCAGCAGCTTGGGCCAAACCGGCGACATTCAGTACTTC
NA	TRBV4-3	NA	TRBJ2-5	CASSQGQGYQETQYF	TGCGCCAGCAGCCAAGGGCAGGGGTACCAAGAGACCCAGTACTTC
NA	TRBV7-9	many	TRBJ2-5	CASSFPPRQTQYF	TGTGCCAGCAGCTTCCCCCCCCGGCAGACCCAGTACTTC
NA	TRBV14	few	TRBJ1-4	CASSAGQDATNEKLFF	TGTGCCAGCAGCGCAGGGCAGGACGCAACTAATGAAAAACTGTTTTTT
NA	TRBV5-1	once	TRBJ1-5	CASSLMGAGQPQHF	TGCGCCAGCAGCTTGATGGGGGCCGGACAGCCCCAGCATTTT